Each of the 32 T cell receptor beta chains below was sequenced from the same sample in a study of shared clonotypes between healthy human individuals. The naive CD8 subset, CD45RO-negative cells positively selected for CCR7, excluded terminally differentiated effector memory CD45RA+ cells. Method: immunoSEQ multiplex PCR; TCRdb's copy keeps in-frame clones and lacks some. The sample includes under 2,000,000 clones, approximately 95% of them seen just once. Sequencing used naive CD8+ T cells sorted from blood. These receptors were taken from a young man in good health.

With respect to this clone: The same CDR3 arises from other DNA sequences in this sample as well. V is TRBV6-1 and J is TRBJ2-7; no firm D call. CDR1 is MNHNS, CDR2 SASEGT, per germline. The V end lost 4 bases, the J end lost 0 bases, and 7 bases lay between the germline ends. This CDR3 is 13 amino acids long. The CDR3 spells CASSGWDSYEQYF. Here the CDR3 DNA reads TGTGCCAGCAGTGGTTGGGACTCCTACGAGCAGTACTTC.

The genes are TRBV7-8 and TRBJ1-1; 8 bases are shared with TRBD1. Losses at the gene ends were 0 bases for V and 7 bases for J; bases not matched to a gene: 4. Germline CDR1 is SGHVS and CDR2 is FQNEAQ. CDR3 length equals 14 residues. The CDR3 region has the DNA TGTGCCAGCAGCTTAGCACCAGGGGGCATTGAAGCTTTCTTT. Amino acids: CASSLAPGGIEAFF.

The J gene is TRBJ2-2, the V gene TRBV7-2; D might be TRBD1 or TRBD2, each matching 6 bases. Germline assignment: CDR1 SGHTA and CDR2 FQGNSA. V lost 4 bases and J lost 4, with 10 bases in between. The CDR3 sequence is 14 residues long. The CDR3 is CASSWGAGTGELFF. The CDR3 nucleotides read TGTGCCAGCAGCTGGGGGGCCGGCACCGGGGAGCTGTTTTTT.

This rearrangement joins TRBV27 to TRBJ1-1; D is ambiguous. V was clipped by 2 bases and J by 0 bases, with 13 bases between them. This CDR3 is built from 16 residues. The germline CDR1 and CDR2 sequences are MNHEY and SMNVEV (reference sequence). CDR3 coding DNA: TGTGCCAGCAGTTTAGGCGGGGTTTTGGTGAACACTGAAGCTTTCTTT. Translating gives CASSLGGVLVNTEAFF.

This clone was detected only a few times. This chain connects TRBV7-9 to TRBJ2-2; D is unclear. The germline V gene encodes CDR1 SEHNR and CDR2 FQNEAQ (reference sequence). Trimming removed 1 base at V and 4 bases at J, with 7 bases between. This CDR3 spans 14 amino acids. CDR3 DNA: TGTGCCAGCAGCTTAGTCAGCCTCACCGGGGAGCTGTTTTTT. This translates into CASSLVSLTGELFF. The full variable domain, with the rest looked up from reference TRBV7-9 and TRBJ2-2, is DTGVSQNPRHKITKRGQNVTFRCDPISEHNRLYWYRQTLGQGPEFLTYFQNEAQLEKSRLLSDRFSAERPKGSFSTLEIQRTEQGDSAMYLCASSLVSLTGELFFGEGSRLTVL.

The V and J genes are TRBV13 and TRBJ1-2; maybe TRBD1 (5 bases). This CDR3 comprises 14 residues. Trimming shortened V by 4 bases and J by 3 bases, and 12 bases separated the two germline ends. Germline assignment: CDR1 PRHDT and CDR2 FYEKMQ (reference sequence). The CDR3 nucleotides are TGTGCCAGCAGCTGGACCGGGACCGACTATGGCTACACCTTC. Encoded protein: CASSWTGTDYGYTF.

The J gene is TRBJ2-2, the V gene TRBV10-3; D may match TRBD1 or TRBD2 (6 bases each). CDR1 ENHRY and CDR2 SYGVKD come from the germline V gene. This CDR3 is 12 amino acids long. With 11 bases removed from V and 3 bases from J, the gap between germline ends came to 10 bases. The CDR3 DNA reads TGTGCCTTTAGGGGGGACACCGGGGAGCTGTTTTTT. Protein sequence: CAFRGDTGELFF.

The chain couples TRBV4-1 to TRBJ1-3, with D possibly being TRBD1 (5 bases). Germline V lookup: CDR1 MGHRA, CDR2 YSYEKL. The CDR3 contains 16 residues. Trimming took off 4 bases at V and 2 bases at J, with 15 bases between the two ends. CDR3 in DNA: TGCGCCAGCAGCCCCAGCCCGGGAGGGGCTGGAAACACCATATATTTT. This codes for CASSPSPGGAGNTIYF.

Remarks on this clone: Within the sample, other DNA sequences also encode this same CDR3. This rearrangement joins TRBV27 to TRBJ1-1, with a possible D match to TRBD1 (6 bases). V dropped 3 bases and J dropped 0 bases, with 8 bases sitting between them. The CDR3 is 14 residues long. Germline assignment: CDR1 MNHEY and CDR2 SMNVEV (reference sequence). Here the CDR3 reads CASSLTGLNTEAFF. Here the CDR3 DNA reads TGTGCCAGCAGTTTGACAGGCCTGAACACTGAAGCTTTCTTT.

The CDR3 loop is CASSDPTGVSIAGELFF. The CDR3 coding sequence is TGTGCCAGCAGTGACCCAACAGGGGTTAGTATCGCCGGGGAGCTGTTTTTT. V is TRBV6-4 and J is TRBJ2-2, with 7 bases matching TRBD1. From germline, CDR1 is MRHNA and CDR2 SNTAGT. The CDR3 has 17 residues. V was clipped by 2 bases and J by 6 bases; unmatched bases: 12.

J is TRBJ2-1 and V is TRBV6-6, with 13 bases aligning to TRBD2. Trimming removed 7 bases from V and 10 bases from J; junction bases left unmatched: 10. The CDR3 spans 15 residues. Germline CDR1 and CDR2: MNHNY and SVGAGI (reference sequence). CDR3 in DNA: TGTGCCAGCACCCTAACTAGCGGGGGGGCTCGGGAGCAGTTCTTC. Translation: CASTLTSGGAREQFF.

This chain uses TRBV18 with TRBJ2-7; D not resolved. Per germline, CDR1 KGHSH and CDR2 LQKENI. This CDR3 has 14 residues. V was cut by 2 bases and J by 4 bases, with 12 bases left in between. CDR3 residues: CASSPLDAWYEQYF. As DNA, the CDR3 is TGTGCCAGCTCACCATTGGACGCGTGGTACGAGCAGTACTTC.

V and J are TRBV11-2 and TRBJ2-1; D gene ambiguous. Germline-derived CDR1 and CDR2 are SGHAT and FQNNGV. V was pared by 1 base and J by 0 bases, with 10 bases between. CDR3 length: 16 amino acids. The CDR3 DNA follows: TGTGCCAGCAGCTTAGGGATCTCAAGCTCCTACAATGAGCAGTTCTTC. Its translation: CASSLGISSSYNEQFF.

The V and J genes are TRBV11-2 and TRBJ1-5, with 7 bases identical to TRBD1. The ends lost 5 bases at V and 0 bases at J; junction bases unmatched: 4. The length of the CDR3 is 15 residues. Germline V CDR1 and CDR2: SGHAT, FQNNGV. The CDR3 here is CASSPGTVSNQPQHF. The CDR3 region has the DNA TGTGCCAGCAGCCCAGGGACAGTTAGCAATCAGCCCCAGCATTTT. Based on the CDR3 plus reference TRBV11-2 and TRBJ1-5, the full variable domain is EAGVAQSPRYKIIEKRQSVAFWCNPISGHATLYWYQQILGQGPKLLIQFQNNGVVDDSQLPKDRFSAERLKGVDSTLKIQPAKLEDSAVYLCASSPGTVSNQPQHFGDGTRLSIL.

The chain links TRBV29-1 to TRBJ2-1; 13 bases fit TRBD2. The germline V gene encodes CDR1 SQVTM and CDR2 ANQGSEA. This CDR3 is built from 14 residues. The junction had 3 bases not matched to a gene; V was cut back by 1 base and J by 9 bases. The CDR3, as DNA: TGCAGCGTTGAAGGACTAGCGGGAGGTCCTGAGCAGTTCTTC. This translates into CSVEGLAGGPEQFF.

The V gene is TRBV6-5, the J gene TRBJ2-1; 12 bases map to TRBD2. Germline V gene data show CDR1 as MNHEY and CDR2 as SVGAGI. This CDR3 is built from 15 residues. V lost 2 bases, J lost 9 bases, and 5 bases stayed unmatched. The DNA for the CDR3 is TGTGCCAGCAGTTACCTAGCGGGGGGGTCTATTGAGCAGTTCTTC. Protein: CASSYLAGGSIEQFF.

The CDR3 loop reads CASSYAPGGMGNEQFF. The CDR3 bases are TGTGCCAGCAGTTACGCGCCGGGCGGGATGGGCAATGAGCAGTTCTTC. This chain uses TRBV6-5 with TRBJ2-1; the D gene is possibly TRBD2 (6 bases). Germline CDR1 reads MNHEY; CDR2 reads SVGAGI. V gave up 2 bases and J gave up 6 bases, with 17 bases separating them. CDR3 size: 16 residues.

V gene TRBV11-2 combines with J gene TRBJ2-3; tentatively, D is TRBD1 or TRBD2 (5 bases each). The CDR3 has 14 residues. The ends were cut back, 3 bases at V and 3 bases at J, with 10 bases in the middle. CDR1 and CDR2 (germline): SGHAT, FQNNGV. The CDR3: CASSFGGLTDTQYF. As DNA, the CDR3 is TGTGCCAGCAGCTTTGGGGGTTTGACAGATACGCAGTATTTT.

This chain uses TRBV2 with TRBJ2-5, with 8 bases lining up with TRBD1. This CDR3 comprises 15 residues. The germline CDR1 and CDR2 sequences are SNHLY and FYNNEI. The trim removed 5 bases at V and 7 bases at J, leaving 12 bases unmatched. The CDR3 is CASSSETGEDPTQYF. As DNA, the CDR3 is TGTGCCAGCAGTTCCGAGACAGGGGAGGACCCGACCCAGTACTTC.

The gene calls are TRBV7-9 and TRBJ2-7; tentative D call: TRBD1 (6 bases). The V end was cut by 5 bases, the J end by 3 bases, with 23 bases between. The germline CDR1 and CDR2 sequences are SEHNR and FQNEAQ (reference sequence). The CDR3 has 17 amino acids. CDR3 in amino acids: CASSPPRGVQGRYEQYF. CDR3 DNA: TGTGCCAGCAGCCCACCCCGGGGCGTCCAGGGGCGCTACGAGCAGTACTTC.

CDR3 amino acids: CASSLGSGAWIQETQYF. For the CDR3, the DNA is TGTGCCAGCAGCTTAGGTTCGGGGGCTTGGATCCAAGAGACCCAGTACTTC. This rearrangement joins TRBV7-9 to TRBJ2-5; D may match TRBD1 or TRBD2 (6 bases each). This CDR3 is 17 amino acids long. Trimming left V 1 base short and J 1 base short, with 16 bases between. Germline loops: CDR1 SEHNR, CDR2 FQNEAQ (reference sequence). The full variable domain, in which reference TRBV7-9 and TRBJ2-5 provide the parts outside the CDR3, is DTGVSQNPRHKITKRGQNVTFRCDPISEHNRLYWYRQTLGQGPEFLTYFQNEAQLEKSRLLSDRFSAERPKGSFSTLEIQRTEQGDSAMYLCASSLGSGAWIQETQYFGPGTRLLVL.

The chain recombines TRBV5-1 with TRBJ2-5; possible D gene TRBD1, 6 bases. Trimming removed 2 bases at V and 4 bases at J, with 21 bases between. Per the germline V gene, CDR1 is SGHRS and CDR2 is YFSETQ. CDR3 length equals 17 residues. The CDR3 DNA sequence: TGCGCCAGCAGCTTAGGGACAACAAGGGGTTACGGAGAGACCCAGTACTTC. It is translated as CASSLGTTRGYGETQYF.

The chain is built from TRBV2 and TRBJ2-5, with 7 bases that match TRBD2. The CDR3 runs to 19 residues. After removal of 6 bases from V and 0 bases from J, the junction contained 19 bases not matched to a gene. Per the germline V gene, CDR1 is SNHLY and CDR2 is FYNNEI. In DNA form, the CDR3 reads TGTGCCAGCAGAATTCGACTCAAGGCGAGCGGGACTAACCAAGAGACCCAGTACTTC. Translating gives CASRIRLKASGTNQETQYF.

The V call is TRBV10-1, the J call TRBJ2-7, with TRBD2 identical over 14 bases. CDR3 size: 17 residues. Trimming took 3 bases from V and 3 from J; bases not matched to a gene: 7. CDR1 and CDR2 (germline): WNHNN, SYGVQD (reference sequence). CDR3 region: CASSDPDGTSGSYEQYF. The CDR3 nucleotides read TGCGCCAGCAGTGACCCAGACGGGACTAGCGGGAGCTACGAGCAGTACTTC.

This chain links TRBV6-5 with TRBJ2-2; D uncertain. The V end lost 7 bases, the J end lost 1 base, and 10 bases lay between the germline ends. Germline values: CDR1 MNHEY, CDR2 SVGAGI. The CDR3 has 14 residues. The chain's CDR3 is CASTDNENTGELFF. The CDR3 DNA reads as TGTGCCAGCACCGACAATGAGAACACCGGGGAGCTGTTTTTT.

This rearrangement joins TRBV30 to TRBJ1-1; D possibly corresponds to TRBD1 (5 bases). Trimming took off 2 bases at V and 1 base at J, with 11 bases between the two ends. This CDR3 comprises 14 residues. Looked up from germline, CDR1 is GTSNPN and CDR2 is SVGIG (reference sequence). CDR3 sequence: CAWSYGGSNTEAFF. In DNA form, the CDR3 reads TGTGCCTGGAGTTACGGGGGATCGAACACTGAAGCTTTCTTT.

The chain joins TRBV7-9 to TRBJ1-4; D unclear. Germline-derived CDR1 and CDR2 are SEHNR and FQNEAQ (reference sequence). The CDR3 sequence is 12 residues long. Trimming cost V 4 bases and J 8 bases, with 8 bases left between them. The CDR3 loop reads CASSSLSEKLFF. The CDR3 DNA follows: TGTGCCAGCAGCTCACTATCAGAAAAACTGTTTTTT.

The chain uses TRBV7-6 and TRBJ2-5; D is undetermined. The germline CDR1 and CDR2 sequences are SGHVS and FNYEAQ. Trimming took 0 bases from V and 2 from J, leaving 10 bases between them. The CDR3 runs 15 residues. The CDR3 nucleotides are TGTGCCAGCAGCTTAGCGGTCTTGGGACAAGAGACCCAGTACTTC. It yields the protein CASSLAVLGQETQYF.

CDR3 loop: CASNLFLGRQETQYF. CDR3 coding DNA: TGTGCCAGCAACCTCTTTTTGGGCCGACAAGAGACCCAGTACTTC. V gene TRBV6-5 combines with J gene TRBJ2-5; no definite D call. Germline V lookup: CDR1 MNHEY, CDR2 SVGAGI. CDR3 size: 15 residues. V lost 7 bases to trimming and J lost 2 bases, with 17 bases between them.

A single count supports this clone. Other DNA sequences in this specimen translate into the identical CDR3. The CDR3 region is CASSFGTGLYEQYF. The DNA of the CDR3 is TGTGCCAGCAGCTTTGGGACAGGGCTTTACGAGCAGTACTTC. This chain joins TRBV11-2 and TRBJ2-7, with TRBD1 matching over 9 bases. Unmatched junction bases numbered 4, after V lost 3 bases and J lost 4 bases. Germline CDR1 reads SGHAT; CDR2 reads FQNNGV. CDR3 length: 14 amino acids.

The rearrangement links TRBV4-2 to TRBJ2-1; 11 nucleotides match TRBD1. Germline CDR1 is LGHNA and CDR2 is YNFKEQ. J lost 5 bases, V lost 6 bases, and 9 bases had no gene match. CDR3 size: 16 residues. The CDR3 spells CASRSRTGGVNNEQFF. The DNA of the CDR3 is TGTGCCAGCAGATCTCGGACAGGGGGCGTAAACAATGAGCAGTTCTTC.

The CDR3 DNA reads as TGCGCCAGCAGCCAAGTAGGGACAGGGGGCGGCGGGGACTACGAGCAGTACTTC. It yields the protein CASSQVGTGGGGDYEQYF. V and J are TRBV4-1 and TRBJ2-7; TRBD1 matches 12 bases. The CDR3 consists of 18 residues. V dropped 1 base and J dropped 3; count of bases not matched to a gene: 10. CDR1 and CDR2 from the germline V gene are MGHRA and YSYEKL.